The clone carrying this T cell receptor beta chain came up a few times. Antigen unknown. Full-length variable regions came from constant-region reverse primers plus semi-nested Nested Universal Primer A PCR. One entry per CDR3 protein, called by TCRdb with MiXCR from the 5' RACE reads. The data show about 9,000 distinct CDR3 sequences, 30% to 40% seen once. Regarding the study as a whole: Tumor memory CD4+ T cell TCR gene usage clustered with blood and lymph node memory CD4+ cells and lymph node naive CD4+ cells. Tumor Tregs overlapped most with tumor, then blood, naive CD4+ cells.

Treg sorting used a CD4+CD25+CD127-/low gate. Germline CDR1 MNHEY, CDR2 SVGAGI. With 0 bases removed from V and 1 base from J, the gap between germline ends came to 13 bases. The CDR3 has 16 residues. The sequence derives from a female donor with breast cancer. V gene TRBV6-5 combines with J gene TRBJ2-7, with a possible D match to TRBD2 (6 bases). The sequenced material came from Tregs sorted from blood. The CDR3 DNA reads TGTGCCAGCAGTTACTCATTAGGACTAAAGTCCTACGAGCAGTACTTC. Its protein product is CASSYSLGLKSYEQYF.